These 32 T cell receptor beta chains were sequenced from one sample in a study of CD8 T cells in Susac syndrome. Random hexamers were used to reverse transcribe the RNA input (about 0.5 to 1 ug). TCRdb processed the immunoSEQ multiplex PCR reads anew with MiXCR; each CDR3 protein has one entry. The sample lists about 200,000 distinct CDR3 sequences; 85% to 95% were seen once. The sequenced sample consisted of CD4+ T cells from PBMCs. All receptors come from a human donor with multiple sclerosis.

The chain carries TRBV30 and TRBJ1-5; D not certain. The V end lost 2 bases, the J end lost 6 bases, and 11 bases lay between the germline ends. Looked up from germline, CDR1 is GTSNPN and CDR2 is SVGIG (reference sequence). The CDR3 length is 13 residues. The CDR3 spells CAWSLDSIQPQHF. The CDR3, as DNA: TGTGCCTGGAGTCTAGATTCAATTCAGCCCCAGCATTTT.

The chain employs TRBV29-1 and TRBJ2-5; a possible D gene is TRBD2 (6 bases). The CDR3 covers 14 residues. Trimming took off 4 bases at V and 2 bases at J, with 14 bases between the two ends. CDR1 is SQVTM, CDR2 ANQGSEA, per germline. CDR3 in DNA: TGCAGCGTTGCGGCGGCACGGGGGCAAGAGACCCAGTACTTC. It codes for CSVAAARGQETQYF.

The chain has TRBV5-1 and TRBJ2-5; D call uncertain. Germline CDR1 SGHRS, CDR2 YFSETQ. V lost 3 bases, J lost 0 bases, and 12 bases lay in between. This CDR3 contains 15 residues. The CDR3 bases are TGCGCCAGCAGCTCCCCCGGACGGAACCAAGAGACCCAGTACTTC. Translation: CASSSPGRNQETQYF.

The DNA for the CDR3 is TGTGCCAGCTCCCAAGGGACAGGGATAACTGAAGCTTTCTTT. It yields the protein CASSQGTGITEAFF. This chain connects TRBV18 to TRBJ1-1, with 9 bases fitting TRBD1. CDR3 length: 14 residues. V shed 6 bases and J 5 bases; nucleotides not matched to a gene: 7. CDR1 is KGHSH, CDR2 LQKENI, per germline.

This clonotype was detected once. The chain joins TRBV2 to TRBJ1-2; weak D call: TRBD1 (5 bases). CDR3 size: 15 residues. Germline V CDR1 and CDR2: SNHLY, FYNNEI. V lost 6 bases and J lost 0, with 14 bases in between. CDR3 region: CASSAQVLANYGYTF. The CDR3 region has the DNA TGTGCCAGCAGCGCACAGGTGTTAGCTAACTATGGCTACACCTTC.

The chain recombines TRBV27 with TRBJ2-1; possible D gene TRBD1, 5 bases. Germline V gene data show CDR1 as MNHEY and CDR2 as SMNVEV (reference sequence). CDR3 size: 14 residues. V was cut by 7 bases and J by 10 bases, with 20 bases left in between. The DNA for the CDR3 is TGTGCCAGCATTAGTTCAGGGTCCTCCGGGGAGCAGTTCTTC. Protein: CASISSGSSGEQFF.

Written as DNA, the CDR3 is TGTGCCAGCAGCTCCGGTGGCCTCGGGCCCCTCCACTTT. Residues: CASSSGGLGPLHF. This chain connects TRBV7-9 to TRBJ1-6; D is unclear. The V end was cut by 4 bases, the J end by 13 bases, with 14 bases between. Germline lookup yields CDR1 SEHNR and CDR2 FQNEAQ (reference sequence). This CDR3 is built from 13 residues.

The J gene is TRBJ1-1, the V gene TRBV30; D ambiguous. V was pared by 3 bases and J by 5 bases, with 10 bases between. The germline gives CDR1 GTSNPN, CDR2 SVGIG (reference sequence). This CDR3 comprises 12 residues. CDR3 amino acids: CAWSRTLTEAFF. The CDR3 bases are TGTGCCTGGAGCCGGACTTTAACTGAAGCTTTCTTT.

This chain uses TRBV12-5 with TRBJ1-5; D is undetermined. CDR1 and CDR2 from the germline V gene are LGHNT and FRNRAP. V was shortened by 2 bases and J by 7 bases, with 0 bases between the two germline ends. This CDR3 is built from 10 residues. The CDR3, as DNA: TGTGCTAGTGGTTTGCAGCCCCAGCATTTT. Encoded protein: CASGLQPQHF.

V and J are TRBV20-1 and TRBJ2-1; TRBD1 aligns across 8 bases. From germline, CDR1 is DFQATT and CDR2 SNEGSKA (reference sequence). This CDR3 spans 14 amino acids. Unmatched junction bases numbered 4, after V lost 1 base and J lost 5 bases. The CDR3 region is CSARAGGLDNEQFF. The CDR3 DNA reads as TGCAGTGCTAGAGCAGGGGGCTTGGACAATGAGCAGTTCTTC.

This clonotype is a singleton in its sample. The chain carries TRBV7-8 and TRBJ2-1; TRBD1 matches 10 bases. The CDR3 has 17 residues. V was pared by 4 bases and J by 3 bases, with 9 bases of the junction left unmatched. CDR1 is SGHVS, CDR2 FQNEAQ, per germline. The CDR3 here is CASSSSRDRGGYNEQFF. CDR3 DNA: TGTGCCAGCAGCTCGTCCCGGGACAGGGGTGGCTACAATGAGCAGTTCTTC.

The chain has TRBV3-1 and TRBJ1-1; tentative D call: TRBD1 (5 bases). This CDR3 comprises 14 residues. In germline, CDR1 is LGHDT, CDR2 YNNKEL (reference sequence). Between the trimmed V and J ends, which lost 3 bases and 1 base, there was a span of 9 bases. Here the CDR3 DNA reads TGTGCCAGCAGCCATCACGACAGGAACACTGAAGCTTTCTTT. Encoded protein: CASSHHDRNTEAFF.

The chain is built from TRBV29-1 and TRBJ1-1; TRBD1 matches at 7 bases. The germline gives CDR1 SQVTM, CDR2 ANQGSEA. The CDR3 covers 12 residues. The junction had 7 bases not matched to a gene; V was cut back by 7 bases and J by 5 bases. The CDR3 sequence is CSGRGGRTEAFF. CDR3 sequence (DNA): TGCAGCGGCAGGGGGGGGAGGACTGAAGCTTTCTTT.

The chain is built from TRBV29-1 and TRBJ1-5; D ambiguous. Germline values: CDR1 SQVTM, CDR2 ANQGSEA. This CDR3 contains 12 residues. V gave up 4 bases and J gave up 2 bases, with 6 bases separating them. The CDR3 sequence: CSVGNGNQPQHF. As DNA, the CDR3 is TGCAGCGTTGGGAACGGCAATCAGCCCCAGCATTTT.

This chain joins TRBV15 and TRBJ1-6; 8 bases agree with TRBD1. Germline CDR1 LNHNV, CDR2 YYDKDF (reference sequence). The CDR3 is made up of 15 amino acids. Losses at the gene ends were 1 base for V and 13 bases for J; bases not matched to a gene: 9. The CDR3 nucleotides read TGTGCCACCAGCAGAGGAGGACAGGGAAGCCCGCCCCTCCACTTT. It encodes CATSRGGQGSPPLHF.

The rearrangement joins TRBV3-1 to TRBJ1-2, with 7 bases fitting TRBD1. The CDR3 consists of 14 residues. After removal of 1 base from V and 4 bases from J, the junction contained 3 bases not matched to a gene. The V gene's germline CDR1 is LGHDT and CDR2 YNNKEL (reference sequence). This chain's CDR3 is CASSQVTGFYGYTF. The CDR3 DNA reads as TGTGCCAGCAGCCAAGTGACAGGGTTCTATGGCTACACCTTC.

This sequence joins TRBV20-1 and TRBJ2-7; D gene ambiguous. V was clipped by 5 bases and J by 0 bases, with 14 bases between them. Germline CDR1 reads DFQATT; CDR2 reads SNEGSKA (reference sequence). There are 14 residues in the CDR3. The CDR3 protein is CSAQPGRSSYEQYF. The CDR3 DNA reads TGCAGTGCTCAACCCGGCAGAAGCTCCTACGAGCAGTACTTC.

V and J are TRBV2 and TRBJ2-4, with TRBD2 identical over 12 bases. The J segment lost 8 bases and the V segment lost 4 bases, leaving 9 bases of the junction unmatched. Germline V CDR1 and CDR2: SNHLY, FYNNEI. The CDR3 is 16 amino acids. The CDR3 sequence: CASSARLAGAGDIQYF. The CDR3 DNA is TGTGCCAGCAGTGCTAGACTAGCGGGGGCCGGGGACATTCAGTACTTC.

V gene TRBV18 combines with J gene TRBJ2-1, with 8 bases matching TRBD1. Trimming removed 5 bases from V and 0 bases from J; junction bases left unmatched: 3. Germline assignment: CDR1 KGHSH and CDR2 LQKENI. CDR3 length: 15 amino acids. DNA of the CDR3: TGTGCCAGCTCAGAGGACAGGGTCTCCTACAATGAGCAGTTCTTC. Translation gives CASSEDRVSYNEQFF.

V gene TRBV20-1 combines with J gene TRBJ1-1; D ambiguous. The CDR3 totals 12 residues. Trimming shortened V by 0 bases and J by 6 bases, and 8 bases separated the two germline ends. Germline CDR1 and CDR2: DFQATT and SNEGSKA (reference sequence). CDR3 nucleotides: TGCAGTGCTAGAGATGGAGGCCCTGAAGCTTTCTTT. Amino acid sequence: CSARDGGPEAFF.

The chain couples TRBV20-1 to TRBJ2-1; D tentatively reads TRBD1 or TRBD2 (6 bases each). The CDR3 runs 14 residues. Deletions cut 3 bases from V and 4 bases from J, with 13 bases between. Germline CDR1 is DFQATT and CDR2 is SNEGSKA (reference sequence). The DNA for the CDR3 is TGCAGTGCTAGCCCGGGGGCCGGTTACAATGAGCAGTTCTTC. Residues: CSASPGAGYNEQFF.

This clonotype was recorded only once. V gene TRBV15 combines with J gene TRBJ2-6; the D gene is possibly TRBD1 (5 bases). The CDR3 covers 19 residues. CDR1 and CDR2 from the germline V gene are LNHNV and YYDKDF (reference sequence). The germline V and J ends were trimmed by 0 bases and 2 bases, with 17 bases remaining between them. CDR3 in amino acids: CATSRDRGGASPGANVLTF. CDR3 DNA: TGTGCCACCAGCAGAGATAGGGGTGGGGCCTCTCCTGGGGCCAACGTCCTGACTTTC.

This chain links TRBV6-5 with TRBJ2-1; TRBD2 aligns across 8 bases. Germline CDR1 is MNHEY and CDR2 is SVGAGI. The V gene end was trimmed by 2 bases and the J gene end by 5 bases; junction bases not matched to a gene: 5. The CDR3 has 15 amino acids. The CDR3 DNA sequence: TGTGCCAGCAGTTACGCGGGGGGCGCGAACAATGAGCAGTTCTTC. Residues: CASSYAGGANNEQFF.

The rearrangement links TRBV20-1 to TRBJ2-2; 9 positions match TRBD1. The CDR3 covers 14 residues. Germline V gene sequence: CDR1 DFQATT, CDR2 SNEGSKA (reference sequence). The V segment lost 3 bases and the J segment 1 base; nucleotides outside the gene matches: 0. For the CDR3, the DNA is TGCAGTGCTAGGGGACAGGGGAACACCGGGGAGCTGTTTTTT. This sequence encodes CSARGQGNTGELFF.

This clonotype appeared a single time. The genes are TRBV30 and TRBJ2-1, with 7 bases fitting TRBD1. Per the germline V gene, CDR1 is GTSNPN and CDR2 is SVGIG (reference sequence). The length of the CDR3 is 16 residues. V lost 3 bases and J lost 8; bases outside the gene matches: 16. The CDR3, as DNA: TGTGCCTGGAGAATATTAGACGGGACAGCGGTTGATGAGCAGTTCTTC. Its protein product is CAWRILDGTAVDEQFF. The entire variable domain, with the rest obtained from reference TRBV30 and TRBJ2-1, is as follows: SQTIHQWPATLVQPVGSPLSLECTVEGTSNPNLYWYRQAAGRGLQLLFYSVGIGQISSEVPQNLSASRPQDRQFILSSKKLLLSDSGFYLCAWRILDGTAVDEQFFGPGTRLTVL.

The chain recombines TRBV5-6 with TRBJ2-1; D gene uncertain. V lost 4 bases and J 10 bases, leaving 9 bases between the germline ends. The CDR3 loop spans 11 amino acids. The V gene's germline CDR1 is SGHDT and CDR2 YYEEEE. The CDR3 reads CASSVRAEQFF. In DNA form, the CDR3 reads TGTGCCAGCAGCGTACGAGCAGAGCAGTTCTTC.

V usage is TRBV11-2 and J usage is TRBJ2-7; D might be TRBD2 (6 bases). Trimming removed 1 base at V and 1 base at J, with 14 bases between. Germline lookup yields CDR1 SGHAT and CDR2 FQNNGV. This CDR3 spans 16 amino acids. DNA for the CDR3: TGTGCCAGCAGCTTAGGGGGGGTAGGCACATCCTACGAGCAGTACTTC. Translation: CASSLGGVGTSYEQYF.

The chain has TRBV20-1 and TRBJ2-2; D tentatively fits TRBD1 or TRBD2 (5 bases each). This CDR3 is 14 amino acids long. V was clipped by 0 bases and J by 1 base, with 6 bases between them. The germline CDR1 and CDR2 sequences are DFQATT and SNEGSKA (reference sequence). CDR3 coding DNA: TGCAGTGCTAGAGATGGGGGGAACACCGGGGAGCTGTTTTTT. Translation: CSARDGGNTGELFF.

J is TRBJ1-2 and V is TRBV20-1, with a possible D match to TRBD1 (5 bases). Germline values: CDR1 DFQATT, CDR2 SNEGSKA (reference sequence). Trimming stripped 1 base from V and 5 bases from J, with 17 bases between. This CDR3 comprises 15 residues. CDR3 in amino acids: CSARVPGGPSYGYTF. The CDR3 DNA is TGCAGTGCTAGAGTACCCGGGGGACCGTCGTATGGCTACACCTTC.

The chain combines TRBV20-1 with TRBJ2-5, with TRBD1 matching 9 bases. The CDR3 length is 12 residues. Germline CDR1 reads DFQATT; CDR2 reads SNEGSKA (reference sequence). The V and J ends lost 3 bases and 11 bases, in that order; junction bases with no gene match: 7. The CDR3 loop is CSARRTGALQYF. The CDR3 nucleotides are TGCAGTGCTAGGCGGACAGGGGCGTTGCAGTACTTC.

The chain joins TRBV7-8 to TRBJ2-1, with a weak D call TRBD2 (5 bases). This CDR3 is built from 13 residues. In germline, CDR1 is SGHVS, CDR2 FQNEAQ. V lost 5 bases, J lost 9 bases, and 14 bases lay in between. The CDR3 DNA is TGTGCCAGCAGCCCTCGTTACGAGGGTGAGCAGTTCTTC. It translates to CASSPRYEGEQFF.

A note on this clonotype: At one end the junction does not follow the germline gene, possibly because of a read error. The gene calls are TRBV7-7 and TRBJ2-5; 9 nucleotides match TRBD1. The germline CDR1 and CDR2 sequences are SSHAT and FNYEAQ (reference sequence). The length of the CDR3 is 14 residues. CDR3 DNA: TGTGCTAGCAGCCAGGACAGGGGAGGCGGGACCCAGTACTTC. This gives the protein CASSQDRGGGTQYF.